Listed below are T cell receptor beta chains from one sample, sequenced in a study of patients and donors after allogeneic stem cell transplantation. Via MiXCR, TCRdb re-called the RT-PCR reads, giving one row per CDR3 protein. Altogether about a million distinct CDR3 sequences are present, roughly 18% being singletons, with the ten largest covering about 6%. Specimen: blood, either unsorted or a sorted T cell fraction (not recorded which). These receptors came from a human donor who was either an allogeneic HSCT recipient or a stem cell or donor lymphocyte infusion donor (not recorded which). It is not recorded whose cells these are; they may come from a transplant donor. Each CDR3 is given with its conserved first and last residue. Each record gives: V gene, CDR3 protein.

v_gene: TRBV29-1
CDR3aa: CSIGDRGLNEAFF

v_gene: TRBV29-1
CDR3aa: CSGTGTGVKVTEAFF

v_gene: TRBV6-2/TRBV6-3
CDR3aa: CASSAAMRTGPGELFF

v_gene: TRBV29-1
CDR3aa: CSVERRNYGYTF

v_gene: TRBV9
CDR3aa: CASSVTGTGNTEAFF

v_gene: TRBV18
CDR3aa: CASSPPIGNTIYF

v_gene: TRBV2
CDR3aa: CASMTPGSAYNEQFF

v_gene: TRBV7-2
CDR3aa: CASSLIGTENQPQHF

v_gene: TRBV5-1
CDR3aa: CASSNPSAYYGYTF

v_gene: TRBV5-1
CDR3aa: CASSSARRTRSGSYNSPLHF